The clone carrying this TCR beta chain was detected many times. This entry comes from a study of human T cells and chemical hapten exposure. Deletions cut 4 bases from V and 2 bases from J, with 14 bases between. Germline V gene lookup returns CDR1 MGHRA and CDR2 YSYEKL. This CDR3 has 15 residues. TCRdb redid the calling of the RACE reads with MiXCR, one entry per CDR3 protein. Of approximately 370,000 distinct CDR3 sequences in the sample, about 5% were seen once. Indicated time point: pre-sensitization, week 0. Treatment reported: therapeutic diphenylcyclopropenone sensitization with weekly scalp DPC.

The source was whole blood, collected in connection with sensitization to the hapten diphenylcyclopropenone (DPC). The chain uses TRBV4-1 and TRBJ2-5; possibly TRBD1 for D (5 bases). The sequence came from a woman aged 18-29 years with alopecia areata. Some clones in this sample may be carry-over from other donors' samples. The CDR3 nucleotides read TGCGCCAGCAGCCCTGGGCAGGGCGGACAAGAGACCCAGTACTTC. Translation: CASSPGQGGQETQYF.